This T cell receptor beta chain was observed in a study of blood T cell repertoires in COVID-19. Study as a whole: In each case, the material was cDNA or gDNA derived from T cells, B-cell-depleted T cells, or PBMCs.

V lost 3 bases and J lost 4; bases outside the gene matches: 10. Looked up from germline, CDR1 is SQVTM and CDR2 is ANQGSEA. CDR3 length equals 16 residues. This clone was seen only a few times. Per the original data handling: Nucleated cell number was recorded as an estimate derived from reference gene primer amplification. TCRdb's table, derived via immunoSEQ multiplex PCR, lists solely in-frame clones and lacks some. V and J calls plus clone size are reproduced from that table; the DNA served to infer D and trimming. The top ten clones hold nearly 9% of a sample with about 250,000 clones, approximately 83% of them seen once.

The chain combines TRBV29-1 with TRBJ1-3; TRBD1 matches at 9 bases. This TCR was sampled from a man older than 75 with acute or convalescent COVID-19. The source material was peripheral blood. The CDR3 region is CSVEWRTGEAGNTIYF. The CDR3 DNA reads TGCAGCGTTGAGTGGCGGACAGGGGAGGCCGGAAACACCATATATTTT.